This TCR beta chain was recorded in a study of blood T cell repertoires in COVID-19. Trimming shortened V by 9 bases and J by 5 bases, and 16 bases separated the two germline ends. Germline CDR1 LNHDA, CDR2 SQIVND (reference sequence). CDR3 length: 14 residues. Data came from immunoSEQ multiplex PCR; TCRdb stores just in-frame clones and leaves some out. The sample yields about 190,000 clones, about 89% seen once. Sequenced sample: peripheral blood. The origin of this receptor is a middle-aged man with acute or convalescent COVID-19. The chain combines TRBV19 with TRBJ2-2; D is possibly TRBD1 (5 bases). In DNA, the CDR3 is TGTGCCAGCCCCCGAGACAGCATTACCGGGGAGCTGTTTTTT. The encoded protein is CASPRDSITGELFF.